The clone carrying this T cell receptor beta chain has just a few counts. Libraries were prepared by immunoSEQ multiplex PCR; TCRdb keeps only in-frame clonotypes and omits some of them. Among about 350,000 clones listed, over 70% were seen once. The sample comes from a study of blood T cell repertoires in COVID-19. The overall study: T cells, B-cell-depleted T cells, or PBMCs provided the cDNA or gDNA that served as material.

Germline-derived CDR1 and CDR2 are MNHNY and SVGAGI (reference sequence). The CDR3 covers 13 residues. Trimming cost V 5 bases and J 4 bases, with 11 bases left between them. Seattle patients were enrolled while actively infected and followed longitudinally. The sequenced sample was peripheral blood. The gene calls are TRBV6-6 and TRBJ1-2; D perhaps matches TRBD1 (5 bases). The TCR was taken from a woman aged 50 to 65 with COVID-19, enrolled during active disease. CDR3 region: CASSGGIGYGYTF. In DNA, the CDR3 is TGTGCCAGCAGTGGGGGGATTGGCTATGGCTACACCTTC.